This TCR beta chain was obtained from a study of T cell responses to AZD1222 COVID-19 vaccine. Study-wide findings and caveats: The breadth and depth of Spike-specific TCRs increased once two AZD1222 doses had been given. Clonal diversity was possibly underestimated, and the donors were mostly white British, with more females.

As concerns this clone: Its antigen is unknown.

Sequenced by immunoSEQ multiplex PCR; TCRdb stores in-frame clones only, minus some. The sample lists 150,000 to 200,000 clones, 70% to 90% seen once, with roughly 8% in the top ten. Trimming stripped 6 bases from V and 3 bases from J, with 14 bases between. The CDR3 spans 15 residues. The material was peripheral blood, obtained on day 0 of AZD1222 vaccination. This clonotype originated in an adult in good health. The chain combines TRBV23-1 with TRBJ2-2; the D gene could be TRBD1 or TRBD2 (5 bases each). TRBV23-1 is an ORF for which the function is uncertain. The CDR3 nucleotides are TGCGCCAGCAGGCGACCGAGAGGGGACACCGGGGAGCTGTTTTTT. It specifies CASRRPRGDTGELFF.